This is a list of T cell receptor beta chains from one sample in a study of shared clonotypes between healthy human individuals. TCRdb's copy holds only in-frame clones and misses some; the assay was immunoSEQ multiplex PCR. The sample lists about 2.1 million clones; 90% to 95% were seen once. The sample was naive CD8+ T cells from PBMCs. Every receptor here comes from a man aged 18 to 29 in good health. Some clones in this sample may be carry-over from other donors' samples. Both conserved end residues are part of each CDR3. A D gene is named only where the DNA matches it firmly. Rows give clone size only sometimes, using once, few, many, or a class for an expanded clone.

J	D	V	size	CDR3	DNA
TRBJ2-2	-	TRBV27	-	CASSPLRDGELFF	TGTGCCAGCAGCCCCTTGCGGGACGGGGAGCTGTTTTTT
TRBJ2-7	-	TRBV2	-	CASSESRGGTGSYEQYF	TGTGCCAGCAGTGAAAGTCGAGGTGGGACTGGGTCCTACGAGCAGTACTTC
TRBJ2-7	TRBD1	TRBV4-3	-	CASSPTGGGNEQYF	TGCGCCAGCAGTCCGACAGGGGGCGGAAACGAGCAGTACTTC
TRBJ1-1	-	TRBV4-1	once	CASSQDPDRWNTEAFF	TGCGCCAGCAGCCAAGATCCCGACAGATGGAACACTGAAGCTTTCTTT
TRBJ2-3	-	TRBV12-5	-	CASGFLVGSSTDTQYF	TGTGCTAGTGGTTTTCTCGTGGGGAGTAGCACAGATACGCAGTATTTT
TRBJ2-5	-	TRBV13	-	CASSPGWGETQYF	TGTGCCAGCAGCCCGGGATGGGGTGAGACCCAGTACTTC
TRBJ1-2	-	TRBV9	once	CASSAPSRGAAEGYTF	TGTGCCAGCAGCGCACCCTCCCGGGGGGCGGCGGAAGGCTACACCTTC
TRBJ2-3	TRBD1	TRBV10-2	-	CASSGQGGGDTQYF	TGCGCCAGCAGCGGACAGGGGGGTGGGGATACGCAGTATTTT
TRBJ1-4	TRBD1	TRBV19	-	CASRDGQDYEKLFF	TGTGCCAGTAGAGATGGACAGGATTATGAAAAACTGTTTTTT
TRBJ2-1	TRBD2	TRBV27	-	CASSLKERLAGVLHNEQFF	TGTGCCAGCAGTTTAAAAGAACGACTAGCGGGCGTACTTCACAATGAGCAGTTCTTC